This is a list of T cell receptor beta chains from one sample in a study of T-cell memory formation after mild COVID-19. A single record per CDR3 protein comes from TCRdb applying MiXCR to the 5' RACE reads. The data show 350,000 or so distinct CDR3 sequences, around 20% seen once. The sequencing input was PBMCs or a T cell subset sorted from them (not recorded which). These receptors were obtained from an adult woman who had mild COVID-19 (a few samples of this study predate the infection). Cell type and time point are not known. Each CDR3 is given with its conserved first and last residue. The D gene is left open where the match is weak. The size field is filled for only some rows; it gives once, few, many or a size class.

>TRBJ2-5|TRBV7-2|TRBD2|many
CASSFSGVTIQETQYF
TGTGCCAGCAGCTTTAGCGGGGTGACGATTCAAGAGACCCAGTACTTC
>TRBJ2-2|TRBV29-1|.|few
CSVAETRTGELFF
TGCAGCGTTGCGGAGACTAGGACCGGGGAGCTGTTTTTT
>TRBJ1-5|TRBV4-3|.|few
CASSQDYSAGAKNQPQHF
TGCGCCAGCAGCCAAGATTATAGCGCGGGGGCGAAGAATCAGCCCCAGCATTTT
>TRBJ1-2|TRBV5-6|.|.
CASSLIGAGGYTF
TGTGCCAGCAGCCTGATCGGCGCCGGTGGCTACACCTTC
>TRBJ1-1|TRBV12-3/TRBV12-4|.|.
CASSQFTGAEAFF
TGTGCCAGCAGCCAATTTACCGGGGCTGAAGCTTTCTTT
>TRBJ1-4|TRBV12-3/TRBV12-4|TRBD1|.
CASSPPGQVDEKLFF
TGTGCCAGCAGTCCTCCGGGACAGGTCGATGAAAAACTGTTTTTT
>TRBJ2-3|TRBV18|TRBD1|few
CASSPPGQVTDTQYF
TGTGCCAGCTCACCTCCGGGACAGGTCACAGATACGCAGTATTTT
>TRBJ2-3|TRBV29-1|TRBD2|.
CSARDYRTDTQYF
TGCAGCGCCCGGGACTACCGCACAGATACGCAGTATTTT
>TRBJ1-1|TRBV7-9|.|few
CASRSGRETDNTEAFF
TGTGCCAGCAGATCAGGCAGGGAAACTGACAACACTGAAGCTTTCTTT
>TRBJ2-7|TRBV9|.|.
CASSVGGGIREQYF
TGTGCCAGCAGCGTAGGTGGTGGGATTCGCGAGCAGTACTTC
>TRBJ2-7|TRBV10-3|.|.
CAIRRQGAEQYF
TGTGCCATCAGGAGACAAGGGGCCGAGCAGTACTTC
>TRBJ2-7|TRBV13|.|.
CASSLLPTGPLQYF
TGTGCCAGCAGCTTACTGCCCACAGGGCCTTTGCAGTACTTC
>TRBJ2-4|TRBV12-3/TRBV12-4|.|.
CASSNTASVGNIQYF
TGTGCCAGCAGCAATACAGCCTCAGTGGGAAACATTCAGTACTTC
>TRBJ1-1|TRBV6-1|TRBD1|few
CATLLTGGTEAFF
TGTGCCACCCTCCTGACAGGGGGCACTGAAGCTTTCTTT
>TRBJ2-7|TRBV7-9|.|.
CASSPESSYEQYF
TGTGCCAGCAGCCCGGAGAGCTCCTACGAGCAGTACTTC
>TRBJ2-2|TRBV12-3/TRBV12-4|.|few
CASSPPEGRQNTGELFF
TGTGCCAGCAGCCCTCCTGAGGGCAGGCAGAACACCGGGGAGCTGTTTTTT
>TRBJ2-2|TRBV5-1|TRBD2|few
CASSLGTSGSLTGELFF
TGCGCCAGCAGCTTGGGGACTAGCGGGAGTCTCACCGGGGAGCTGTTTTTT
>TRBJ1-1|TRBV7-3|TRBD1|.
CASIGQGVIENTEAFF
TGTGCCAGCATCGGACAGGGGGTTATTGAGAACACTGAAGCTTTCTTT
>TRBJ2-3|TRBV14|.|few
CASSQVFTGDTQYF
TGTGCCAGCAGCCAAGTGTTTACGGGGGATACGCAGTATTTT
>TRBJ1-4|TRBV5-1|TRBD1|.
CASSPTTGTVGKLFF
TGCGCCAGCAGCCCTACGACCGGGACAGTAGGAAAACTGTTTTTT
>TRBJ1-2|TRBV4-1|.|few
CASSQDGGHGYTF
TGCGCCAGCAGCCAAGACGGAGGGCATGGCTACACCTTC
>TRBJ2-1|TRBV20-1|.|.
CSASGGPHDEQFF
TGCAGTGCTAGCGGGGGGCCCCACGATGAGCAGTTCTTC
>TRBJ2-7|TRBV5-1|.|.
CASSFNPTSSYEQYF
TGCGCCAGCAGCTTTAACCCCACCAGCTCCTACGAGCAGTACTTC
>TRBJ1-2|TRBV24-1|TRBD1|.
CATSDPGQGAYGYTF
TGTGCCACCAGTGATCCGGGACAGGGGGCCTATGGCTACACCTTC
>TRBJ2-1|TRBV12-3/TRBV12-4|.|.
CASSLVGSIDEQFF
TGTGCCAGCAGTTTAGTGGGTTCTATCGATGAGCAGTTCTTC
>TRBJ1-1|TRBV20-1|TRBD1|once
CSTGGNTEAFF
TGCAGCACAGGGGGGAACACTGAAGCTTTCTTT
>TRBJ2-7|TRBV20-1|TRBD2|.
CSAAYGREGRREQYF
TGCAGTGCCGCGTACGGGCGGGAGGGCCGTCGGGAGCAGTACTTC
>TRBJ1-2|TRBV18|.|few
CASSPAGQKNNYGYTF
TGTGCCAGCTCACCGGCGGGGCAGAAAAATAACTATGGCTACACCTTC
>TRBJ2-1|TRBV5-1|TRBD2|.
CASSWEGTYNEQFF
TGCGCCAGCAGCTGGGAGGGGACCTACAATGAGCAGTTCTTC
>TRBJ1-2|TRBV20-1|.|.
CSARDGARNYGYTF
TGCAGTGCTAGAGACGGGGCGCGTAACTATGGCTACACCTTC
>TRBJ2-7|TRBV7-8|TRBD1|.
CASSLRTGTLYEQYF
TGTGCCAGCAGCCTTCGGACAGGGACACTCTACGAGCAGTACTTC
>TRBJ2-2|TRBV20-1|.|.
CSARDDIRTRSTGELFF
TGCAGTGCTAGAGACGATATCCGGACTCGAAGCACCGGGGAGCTGTTTTTT
>TRBJ1-5|TRBV19|.|few
CASSSSAVSNQPQHF
TGTGCCAGTAGTAGTTCGGCCGTCAGCAATCAGCCCCAGCATTTT
>TRBJ1-1|TRBV21-1|.|.
CASRGRRF
TGTGCCAGCCGGGGCCGGCGCTTT
>TRBJ2-1|TRBV20-1|.|few
CSAPVPGSVYNEQFF
TGCAGTGCTCCAGTTCCCGGGAGTGTCTACAATGAGCAGTTCTTC
>TRBJ2-3|TRBV18|.|.
CATHISSTDTQYF
TGTGCCACACATATTAGCAGCACAGATACGCAGTATTTT
>TRBJ1-2|TRBV12-3/TRBV12-4|TRBD1|.
CASRDRAYGYTF
TGTGCCAGCCGGGACAGGGCTTATGGCTACACCTTC
>TRBJ2-7|TRBV5-5|.|.
CASSLGGGLYEQYF
TGTGCCAGCAGCTTAGGTGGCGGACTTTACGAGCAGTACTTC
>TRBJ1-1|TRBV7-9|TRBD1|.
CASSPWDREMAFF
TGTGCCAGCAGCCCCTGGGACAGGGAAATGGCTTTCTTT
>TRBJ2-2|TRBV15|.|few
CATSRDRRGRLTGELFF
TGTGCCACCAGCAGAGATAGGCGGGGGCGACTCACCGGGGAGCTGTTTTTT
>TRBJ2-2|TRBV6-5|.|.
CASSLWGRPGELFF
TGTGCCAGCAGTTTGTGGGGGCGCCCCGGGGAGCTGTTTTTT
>TRBJ2-3|TRBV20-1|TRBD2|.
CSARVTSGRGNTQYF
TGCAGTGCTAGAGTGACTAGCGGGAGAGGAAATACGCAGTATTTT